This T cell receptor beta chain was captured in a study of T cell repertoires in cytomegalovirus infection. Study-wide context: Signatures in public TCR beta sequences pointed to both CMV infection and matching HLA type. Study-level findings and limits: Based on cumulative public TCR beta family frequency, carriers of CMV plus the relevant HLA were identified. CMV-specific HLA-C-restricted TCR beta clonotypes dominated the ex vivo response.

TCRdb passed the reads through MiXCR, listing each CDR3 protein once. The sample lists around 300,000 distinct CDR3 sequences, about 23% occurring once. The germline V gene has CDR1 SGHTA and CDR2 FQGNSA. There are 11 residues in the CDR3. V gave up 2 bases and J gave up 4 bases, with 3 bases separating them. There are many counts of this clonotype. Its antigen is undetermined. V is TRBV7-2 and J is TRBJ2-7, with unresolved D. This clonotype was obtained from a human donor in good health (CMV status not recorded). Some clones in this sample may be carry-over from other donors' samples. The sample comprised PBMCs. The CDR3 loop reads CASSLKYEQYF. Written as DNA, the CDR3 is TGTGCCAGCAGCTTAAAGTACGAGCAGTACTTC.